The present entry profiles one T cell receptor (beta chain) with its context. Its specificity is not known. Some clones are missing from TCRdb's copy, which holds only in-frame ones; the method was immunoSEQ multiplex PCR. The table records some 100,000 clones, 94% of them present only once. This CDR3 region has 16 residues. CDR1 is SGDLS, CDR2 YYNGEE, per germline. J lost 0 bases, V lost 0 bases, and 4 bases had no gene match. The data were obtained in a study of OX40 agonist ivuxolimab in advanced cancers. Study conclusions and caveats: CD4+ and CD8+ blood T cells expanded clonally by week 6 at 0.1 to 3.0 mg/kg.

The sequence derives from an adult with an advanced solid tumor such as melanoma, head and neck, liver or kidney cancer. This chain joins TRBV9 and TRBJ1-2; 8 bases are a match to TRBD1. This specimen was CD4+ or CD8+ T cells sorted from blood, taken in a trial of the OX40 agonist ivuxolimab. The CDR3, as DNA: TGTGCCAGCAGCGTAGGTCCGACAGGGGCTAACTATGGCTACACCTTC. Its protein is CASSVGPTGANYGYTF.